The TCR beta chain under discussion was sequenced for a study of cytomegalovirus exposure and HLA in healthy donors. About the study: In a previous analysis, approximately 110 million unique TCR beta sequences were found from 150 million to 200 million T cells. General study points: Compared with the roughly 700-donor mean, an Asian-associated ancestry cluster reportedly had fewer N-insertions, according to a later analysis. In a later analysis, TCR beta V- and J-gene trimming showed a link to a missense DCLRE1C variant.

A word on this clone: Its specificity is unknown.

The germline CDR1 and CDR2 sequences are SGHRS and YFSETQ. The CDR3 is 15 residues long. V lost 3 bases and J lost 5; bases outside the gene matches: 7. PCR involved 60 Vbeta and 13 Jbeta primers. Libraries were prepared by immunoSEQ multiplex PCR; TCRdb keeps only in-frame clonotypes and omits some of them. The sample yields around 200,000 clones, roughly 75% seen once. This sequence originates from a man between 25 and 39 years old in good health and CMV-seropositive. V usage is TRBV5-1 and J usage is TRBJ2-2, with 7 bases that match TRBD1. The sample was PBMCs. Here the CDR3 DNA reads TGCGCCAGCAGCTACCTGACAGGGCGGACCGGGGAGCTGTTTTTT. Protein sequence: CASSYLTGRTGELFF. The full variable domain, completed using reference TRBV5-1 and TRBJ2-2, is KAGVTQTPRYLIKTRGQQVTLSCSPISGHRSVSWYQQTPGQGLQFLFEYFSETQRNKGNFPGRFSGRQFSNSRSEMNVSTLELGDSALYLCASSYLTGRTGELFFGEGSRLTVL.